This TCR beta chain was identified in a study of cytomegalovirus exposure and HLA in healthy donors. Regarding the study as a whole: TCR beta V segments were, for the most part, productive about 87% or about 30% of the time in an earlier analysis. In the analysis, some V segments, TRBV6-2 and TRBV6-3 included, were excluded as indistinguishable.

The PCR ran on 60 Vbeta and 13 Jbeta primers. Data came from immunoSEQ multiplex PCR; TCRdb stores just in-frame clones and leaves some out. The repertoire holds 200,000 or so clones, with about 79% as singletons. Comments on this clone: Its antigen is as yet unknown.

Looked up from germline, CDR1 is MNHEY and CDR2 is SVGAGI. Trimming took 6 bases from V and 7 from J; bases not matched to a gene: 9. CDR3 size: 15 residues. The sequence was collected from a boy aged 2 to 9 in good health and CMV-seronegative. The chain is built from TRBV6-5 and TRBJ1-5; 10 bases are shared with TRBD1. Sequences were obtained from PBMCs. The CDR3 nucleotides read TGTGCCAGCAGGTCGGGACAGGGGTCGCGGCAGCCCCAGCATTTT. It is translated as CASRSGQGSRQPQHF.